This T cell receptor (beta chain) was profiled in a study of cytomegalovirus exposure and HLA in healthy donors. The CDR3 has 15 amino acids. Germline V gene lookup returns CDR1 SGHRS and CDR2 YFSETQ. V lost 5 bases to trimming and J lost 0 bases, with 13 bases between them. PCR used 60 Vbeta primers and 13 Jbeta primers. The method was immunoSEQ multiplex PCR; TCRdb's version includes in-frame clones alone and lacks a portion of them. In the table there are around 140,000 clones, more than 60% of which are singletons. Points on this clone: The same CDR3 also results from other DNA sequences found in this sample.

This receptor was identified in a woman aged 18-30 years in good health and CMV-seronegative. The specimen sequenced was PBMCs. V usage is TRBV5-1 and J usage is TRBJ2-3; D might be TRBD1 (6 bases). The CDR3 spells CASRLQGTSTDTQYF. The CDR3 nucleotides read TGCGCCAGCAGACTACAGGGTACGAGCACAGATACGCAGTATTTT. The whole variable domain, filled in from reference TRBV5-1 and TRBJ2-3, reads KAGVTQTPRYLIKTRGQQVTLSCSPISGHRSVSWYQQTPGQGLQFLFEYFSETQRNKGNFPGRFSGRQFSNSRSEMNVSTLELGDSALYLCASRLQGTSTDTQYFGPGTRLTVL.